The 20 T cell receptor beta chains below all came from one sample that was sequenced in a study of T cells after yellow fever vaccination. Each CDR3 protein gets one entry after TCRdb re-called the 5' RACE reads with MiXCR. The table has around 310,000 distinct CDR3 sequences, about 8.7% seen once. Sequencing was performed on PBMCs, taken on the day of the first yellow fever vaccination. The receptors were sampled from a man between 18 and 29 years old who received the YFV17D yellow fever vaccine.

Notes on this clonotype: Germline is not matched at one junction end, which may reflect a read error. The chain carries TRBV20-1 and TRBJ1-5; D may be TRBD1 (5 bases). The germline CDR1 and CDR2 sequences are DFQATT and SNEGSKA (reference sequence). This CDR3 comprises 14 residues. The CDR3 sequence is CCARDGENHQPQHF. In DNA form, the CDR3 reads TGCTGTGCTAGGGACGGGGAGAATCATCAGCCCCAGCATTTT.

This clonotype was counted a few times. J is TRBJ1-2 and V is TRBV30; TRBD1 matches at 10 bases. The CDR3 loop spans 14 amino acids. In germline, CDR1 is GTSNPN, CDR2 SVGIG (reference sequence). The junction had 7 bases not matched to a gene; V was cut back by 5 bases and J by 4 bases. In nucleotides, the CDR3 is TGTGCCTGGGGACGGGACAGGGGCGGCTATGGCTACACCTTC. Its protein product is CAWGRDRGGYGYTF. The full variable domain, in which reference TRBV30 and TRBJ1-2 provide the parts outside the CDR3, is SQTIHQWPATLVQPVGSPLSLECTVEGTSNPNLYWYRQAAGRGLQLLFYSVGIGQISSEVPQNLSASRPQDRQFILSSKKLLLSDSGFYLCAWGRDRGGYGYTFGSGTRLTVV.

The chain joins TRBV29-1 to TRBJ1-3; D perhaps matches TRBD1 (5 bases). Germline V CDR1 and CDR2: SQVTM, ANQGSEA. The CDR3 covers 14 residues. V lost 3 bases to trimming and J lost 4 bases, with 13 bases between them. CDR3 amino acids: CSVDSSGRGNTIYF. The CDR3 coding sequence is TGCAGCGTTGATAGCTCAGGGCGCGGAAACACCATATATTTT.

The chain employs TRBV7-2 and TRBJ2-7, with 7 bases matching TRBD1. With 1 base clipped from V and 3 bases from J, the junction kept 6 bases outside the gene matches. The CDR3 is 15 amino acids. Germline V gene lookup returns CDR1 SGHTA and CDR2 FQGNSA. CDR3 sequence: CASSLGVTGIYEQYV. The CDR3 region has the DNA TGTGCCAGCAGCTTAGGGGTGACAGGGATCTACGAGCAGTACGTC.

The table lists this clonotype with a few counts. CDR3 coding DNA: TGTGCCAGCAGCCAAGGACTAGCGGGGGGGAGCTCCTACAATGAGCAGTTCTTC. Its translation is CASSQGLAGGSSYNEQFF. The chain employs TRBV11-2 and TRBJ2-1, with TRBD2 matching over 15 bases. Trimming took 5 bases from V and 0 from J; bases not matched to a gene: 5. CDR1 and CDR2 from the germline V gene are SGHAT and FQNNGV. The CDR3 is made up of 18 amino acids. Looking up the rest from reference TRBV11-2 and TRBJ2-1 gives the full variable domain: EAGVAQSPRYKIIEKRQSVAFWCNPISGHATLYWYQQILGQGPKLLIQFQNNGVVDDSQLPKDRFSAERLKGVDSTLKIQPAKLEDSAVYLCASSQGLAGGSSYNEQFFGPGTRLTVL.

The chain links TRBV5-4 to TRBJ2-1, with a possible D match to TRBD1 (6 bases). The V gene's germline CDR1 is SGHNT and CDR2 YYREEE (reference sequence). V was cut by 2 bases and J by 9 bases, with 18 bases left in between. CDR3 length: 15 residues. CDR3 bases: TGTGCCAGCAGCTTCTCCGGGACAAGACGGGGTGAGCAGTTCTTC. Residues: CASSFSGTRRGEQFF.

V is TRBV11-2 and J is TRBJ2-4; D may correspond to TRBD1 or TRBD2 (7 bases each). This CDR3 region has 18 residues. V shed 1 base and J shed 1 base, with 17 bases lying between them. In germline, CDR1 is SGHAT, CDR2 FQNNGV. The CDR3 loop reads CASSLALVQGGAKNIQYF. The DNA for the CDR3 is TGTGCCAGCAGCTTAGCTCTAGTCCAGGGGGGGGCCAAAAACATTCAGTACTTC. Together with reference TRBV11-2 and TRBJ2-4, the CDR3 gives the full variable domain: EAGVAQSPRYKIIEKRQSVAFWCNPISGHATLYWYQQILGQGPKLLIQFQNNGVVDDSQLPKDRFSAERLKGVDSTLKIQPAKLEDSAVYLCASSLALVQGGAKNIQYFGAGTRLSVL.

In DNA form, the CDR3 reads TGCGCCAGCAGCCAACAAGCGGGGGGTATGGATACGCAGTATTTT. Translating it yields CASSQQAGGMDTQYF. V is TRBV4-3 and J is TRBJ2-3; 9 nucleotides line up with TRBD2. Germline loops: CDR1 LGHNA, CDR2 YSLEER. The CDR3 contains 15 residues. V shed 2 bases and J 6 bases; nucleotides not matched to a gene: 6.

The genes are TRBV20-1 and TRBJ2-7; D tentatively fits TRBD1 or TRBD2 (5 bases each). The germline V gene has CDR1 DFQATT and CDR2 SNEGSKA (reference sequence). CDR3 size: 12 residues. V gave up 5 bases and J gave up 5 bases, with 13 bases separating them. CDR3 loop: CSAPGPLNEQYF. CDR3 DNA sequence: TGCAGTGCTCCGGGACCACTTAACGAGCAGTACTTC.

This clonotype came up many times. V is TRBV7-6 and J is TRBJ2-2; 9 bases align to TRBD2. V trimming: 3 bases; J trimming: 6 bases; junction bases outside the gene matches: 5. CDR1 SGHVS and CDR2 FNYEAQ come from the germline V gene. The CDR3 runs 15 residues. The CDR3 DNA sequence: TGTGCCAGCAGCTTGCGGGGGGGCTTGTCCGGGGAGCTGTTTTTT. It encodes CASSLRGGLSGELFF.

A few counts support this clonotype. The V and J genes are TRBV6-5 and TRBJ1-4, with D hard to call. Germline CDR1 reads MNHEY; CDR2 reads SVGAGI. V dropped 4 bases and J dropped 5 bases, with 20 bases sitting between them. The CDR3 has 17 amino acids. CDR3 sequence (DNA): TGTGCCAGCAGTTCACTCGATATGGGGTCAGAGAATGAAAAACTGTTTTTT. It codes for CASSSLDMGSENEKLFF.

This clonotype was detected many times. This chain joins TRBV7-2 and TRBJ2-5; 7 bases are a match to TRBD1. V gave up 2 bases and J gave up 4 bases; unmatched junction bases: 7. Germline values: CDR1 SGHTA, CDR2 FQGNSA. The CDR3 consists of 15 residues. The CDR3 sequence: CASSLSRPGGETQYF. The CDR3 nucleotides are TGTGCCAGCAGCTTAAGTCGGCCAGGGGGAGAGACCCAGTACTTC.

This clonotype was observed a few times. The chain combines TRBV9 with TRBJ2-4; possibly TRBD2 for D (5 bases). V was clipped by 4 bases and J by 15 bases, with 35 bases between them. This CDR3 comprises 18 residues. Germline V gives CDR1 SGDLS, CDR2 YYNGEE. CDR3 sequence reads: CASSPRDLGRTLGFPPYF. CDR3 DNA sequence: TGTGCCAGCAGCCCTAGAGATCTAGGACGGACTCTGGGTTTTCCTCCGTACTTC.

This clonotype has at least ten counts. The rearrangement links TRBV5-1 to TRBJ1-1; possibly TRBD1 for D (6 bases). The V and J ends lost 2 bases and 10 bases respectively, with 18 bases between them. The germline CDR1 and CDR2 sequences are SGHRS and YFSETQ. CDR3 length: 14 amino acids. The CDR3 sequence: CASSFDRRQDGAFF. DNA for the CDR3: TGCGCCAGCAGCTTCGACAGGCGGCAAGATGGAGCTTTCTTT.

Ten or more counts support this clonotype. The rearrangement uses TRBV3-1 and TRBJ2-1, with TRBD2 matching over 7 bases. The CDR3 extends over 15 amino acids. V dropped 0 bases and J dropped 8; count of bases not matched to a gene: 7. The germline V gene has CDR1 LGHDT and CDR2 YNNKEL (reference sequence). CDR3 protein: CASSQDGRLAYEQFF. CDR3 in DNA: TGTGCCAGCAGCCAAGATGGGAGACTAGCCTATGAGCAGTTCTTC.

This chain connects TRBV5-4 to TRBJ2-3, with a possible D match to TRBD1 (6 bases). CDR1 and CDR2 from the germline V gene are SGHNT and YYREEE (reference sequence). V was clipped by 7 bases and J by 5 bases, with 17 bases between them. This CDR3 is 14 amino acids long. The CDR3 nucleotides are TGTGCCAGCGGGGACATCATAGGCAGAGATACGCAGTATTTT. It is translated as CASGDIIGRDTQYF.

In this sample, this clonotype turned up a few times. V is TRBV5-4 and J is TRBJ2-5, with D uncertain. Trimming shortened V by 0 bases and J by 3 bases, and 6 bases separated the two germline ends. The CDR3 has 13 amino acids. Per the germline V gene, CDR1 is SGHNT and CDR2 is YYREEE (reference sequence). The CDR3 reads CASSLAKKETQYF. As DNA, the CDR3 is TGTGCCAGCAGCTTGGCCAAAAAAGAGACCCAGTACTTC.

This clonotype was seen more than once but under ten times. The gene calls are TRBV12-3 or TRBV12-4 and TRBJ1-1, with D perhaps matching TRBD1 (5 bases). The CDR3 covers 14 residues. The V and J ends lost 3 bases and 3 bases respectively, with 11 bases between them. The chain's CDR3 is CASSFERGDTEAFF. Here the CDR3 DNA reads TGTGCCAGCAGTTTCGAAAGGGGTGACACTGAAGCTTTCTTT.

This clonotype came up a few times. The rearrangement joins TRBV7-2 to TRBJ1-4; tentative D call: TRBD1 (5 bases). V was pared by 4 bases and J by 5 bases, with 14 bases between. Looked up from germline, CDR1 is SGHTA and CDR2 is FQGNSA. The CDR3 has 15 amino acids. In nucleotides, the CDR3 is TGTGCCAGCAGCTCGAGCCCGGGGGGGAATGAAAAACTGTTTTTT. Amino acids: CASSSSPGGNEKLFF.

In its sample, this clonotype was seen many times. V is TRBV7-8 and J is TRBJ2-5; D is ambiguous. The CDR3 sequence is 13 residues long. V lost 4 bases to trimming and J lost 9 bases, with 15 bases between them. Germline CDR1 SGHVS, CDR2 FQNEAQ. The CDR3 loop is CASSSASLNAQYF. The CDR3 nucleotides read TGTGCCAGCAGCTCAGCCTCCCTGAATGCCCAGTACTTC.